These 21 T cell receptor beta chains originate from one sample sequenced in a study of T cell responses to AZD1222 COVID-19 vaccine. Only in-frame clones appear in the TCRdb table, and some are missing; sequencing was by immunoSEQ multiplex PCR. The table lists 90,000 to 120,000 clones, around 84% of them singletons, with 3% to 3.5% in the top ten. The sequencing here drew on peripheral blood, taken on day 0 of AZD1222 vaccination. Receptors were obtained from an adult in good health.

This chain uses TRBV4-1 with TRBJ1-4; D gene unclear. V dropped 0 bases and J dropped 5 bases, with 10 bases sitting between them. The CDR3 is 15 amino acids. Germline V lookup: CDR1 MGHRA, CDR2 YSYEKL. CDR3 loop: CASSQDTKVNEKLFF. CDR3 sequence (DNA): TGCGCCAGCAGCCAAGATACCAAGGTGAATGAAAAACTGTTTTTT.

The chain combines TRBV4-1 with TRBJ1-4; the D is unclear. V was shortened by 1 base and J by 8 bases, with 17 bases between the two germline ends. The CDR3 spans 16 residues. Germline V gene data show CDR1 as MGHRA and CDR2 as YSYEKL. In nucleotides, the CDR3 is TGCGCCAGCAGCCAAGGGGCCAGGAGGGCTCAGGAAAAACTGTTTTTT. Encoded protein: CASSQGARRAQEKLFF.

The chain recombines TRBV7-2 with TRBJ2-7, with a possible D match to TRBD2 (6 bases). Germline assignment: CDR1 SGHTA and CDR2 FQGNSA. The CDR3 sequence is 15 residues long. Deletions cut 1 base from V and 6 bases from J, with 16 bases between. CDR3: CASSLGRGLDREQYF. CDR3 sequence (DNA): TGTGCCAGCAGCTTAGGTCGGGGACTTGATCGCGAGCAGTACTTC.

This chain links TRBV5-5 with TRBJ2-2, with TRBD2 identical over 8 bases. V trimming: 4 bases; J trimming: 6 bases; junction bases outside the gene matches: 5. Germline CDR1 reads SGHKS; CDR2 reads YYEKEE (reference sequence). CDR3 length: 14 residues. The CDR3 is CASSGTSGAGELFF. The CDR3 DNA sequence: TGTGCCAGCAGCGGTACTAGCGGAGCCGGGGAGCTGTTTTTT.

The chain links TRBV24-1 to TRBJ2-7; D not certain. The CDR3 has 12 amino acids. CDR1 and CDR2 from the germline V gene are KGHDR and SFDVKD. The V gene lost 3 bases and the J gene lost 6 bases, with 8 bases spanning the gap. CDR3 in DNA: TGTGCCACCAGTGATCGTGGGGTCGAGCAGTACTTC. It translates to CATSDRGVEQYF.

The genes are TRBV3-1 (or the pseudogene TRBV3-2) and TRBJ2-5; 7 nucleotides line up with TRBD1. Germline trimming cut 4 bases from V and 5 bases from J; bases unmatched to any gene: 10. Per germline, CDR1 LGHDT and CDR2 YNNKEL (reference sequence). The CDR3 sequence is 15 residues long. The CDR3 is CASSREQGWGETQYF. The CDR3 bases are TGTGCCAGCAGCCGGGAACAGGGGTGGGGGGAGACCCAGTACTTC.

V is TRBV4-1 and J is TRBJ2-7; D perhaps matches TRBD1 (6 bases). The CDR3 extends over 15 amino acids. Germline V lookup: CDR1 MGHRA, CDR2 YSYEKL. The V end lost 5 bases, the J end lost 4 bases, and 18 bases lay between the germline ends. The CDR3: CASSAVGQGKYEQYF. The CDR3 DNA follows: TGCGCCAGCAGCGCAGTGGGCCAGGGGAAATACGAGCAGTACTTC.

The genes are TRBV28 and TRBJ2-7, with 9 bases aligning to TRBD1. The CDR3 is 17 residues long. Germline CDR1 is MDHEN and CDR2 is SYDVKM. Trimming cost V 6 bases and J 3 bases; bases outside gene matches: 15. The CDR3 sequence: CASSRGQGLGKSYEQYF. In DNA, the CDR3 is TGTGCCAGCAGCCGAGGACAGGGGCTTGGAAAAAGCTACGAGCAGTACTTC. Filled out from reference TRBV28 and TRBJ2-7, the complete variable domain reads DVKVTQSSRYLVKRTGEKVFLECVQDMDHENMFWYRQDPGLGLRLIYFSYDVKMKEKGDIPEGYSVSREKKERFSLILESASTNQTSMYLCASSRGQGLGKSYEQYFGPGTRLTVT.

V usage is TRBV5-6 and J usage is TRBJ2-1, with 11 bases fitting TRBD2. CDR3 size: 15 residues. V lost 4 bases, J lost 5 bases, and 5 bases stayed unmatched. CDR1 and CDR2 (germline): SGHDT, YYEEEE. This CDR3 is CASSQLAGVNNEQFF. DNA for the CDR3: TGTGCCAGCAGCCAACTAGCGGGGGTTAACAATGAGCAGTTCTTC.

The chain is built from TRBV28 and TRBJ1-2; tentative D call: TRBD1 (5 bases). Trimming shortened V by 7 bases and J by 0 bases, and 18 bases separated the two germline ends. The CDR3 contains 16 residues. The V gene's germline CDR1 is MDHEN and CDR2 SYDVKM. The CDR3 spells CASTQAPGTANYGYTF. The CDR3 region has the DNA TGTGCCAGCACCCAAGCACCAGGGACGGCTAACTATGGCTACACCTTC.

V is TRBV7-2 and J is TRBJ2-7; the D gene is possibly TRBD2 (7 bases). Germline CDR1 reads SGHTA; CDR2 reads FQGNSA. V was clipped by 0 bases and J by 0 bases, with 9 bases between them. The CDR3 has 15 amino acids. The CDR3 nucleotides are TGTGCCAGCAGCTTAGCGGCGGGGGCCTCCTACGAGCAGTACTTC. It encodes CASSLAAGASYEQYF. Combining the CDR3 with reference TRBV7-2 and TRBJ2-7 gives the whole variable domain GAGVSQSPSNKVTEKGKDVELRCDPISGHTALYWYRQSLGQGLEFLIYFQGNSAPDKSGLPSDRFSAERTGGSVSTLTIQRTQQEDSAVYLCASSLAAGASYEQYFGPGTRLTVT.

This chain uses TRBV10-3 with TRBJ2-7, with D maybe TRBD1 (6 bases). Per the germline V gene, CDR1 is ENHRY and CDR2 is SYGVKD. There are 13 residues in the CDR3. V shed 6 bases and J shed 0 bases, with 9 bases lying between them. The CDR3 sequence: CAIRDRNSYEQYF. The DNA for the CDR3 is TGTGCCATCAGGGACAGAAACTCCTACGAGCAGTACTTC.

J is TRBJ2-5 and V is TRBV6-5; 8 bases match TRBD2. Per the germline V gene, CDR1 is MNHEY and CDR2 is SVGAGI. The CDR3 is made up of 15 amino acids. The V segment lost 5 bases and the J segment 5 bases; nucleotides outside the gene matches: 10. The CDR3 loop is CASSKRTSPRETQYF. The CDR3 region has the DNA TGTGCCAGCAGTAAACGGACTAGCCCTCGGGAGACCCAGTACTTC.

The chain uses TRBV5-4 and TRBJ2-4, with TRBD2 identical over 14 bases. Trimming cost V 5 bases and J 0 bases; bases outside gene matches: 10. This CDR3 spans 19 amino acids. Looked up from germline, CDR1 is SGHNT and CDR2 is YYREEE (reference sequence). The CDR3 loop reads CASSKGLAGGTLAKNIQYF. CDR3 in DNA: TGTGCCAGCAGTAAAGGACTAGCGGGGGGTACCCTAGCCAAAAACATTCAGTACTTC.

This chain joins TRBV14 and TRBJ1-1; possible D gene TRBD1, 5 bases. CDR1 and CDR2 from the germline V gene are SGHDN and FVKESK. This CDR3 is built from 13 residues. With 4 bases removed from V and 3 bases from J, the gap between germline ends came to 9 bases. CDR3 DNA: TGTGCCAGCAGCCTGACGACAGACACTGAAGCTTTCTTT. Translation: CASSLTTDTEAFF.

This clone was recorded only once. The chain is built from TRBV5-1 and TRBJ2-5; D is unclear. The CDR3 contains 15 residues. Trimming cost V 3 bases and J 5 bases, with 17 bases left between them. Germline V CDR1 and CDR2: SGHRS, YFSETQ. The CDR3: CASSSQTPRAETQYF. Here the CDR3 DNA reads TGCGCCAGCAGCTCCCAGACCCCAAGGGCGGAGACCCAGTACTTC.

This clone was recorded only once. The chain is built from TRBV10-2 and TRBJ1-2; maybe TRBD1 (5 bases). The CDR3 sequence is 13 residues long. Germline values: CDR1 WSHSY, CDR2 SAAADI. Trimming stripped 0 bases from V and 8 bases from J, with 10 bases between. The CDR3 spells CASSESGERGYTF. In nucleotides, the CDR3 is TGCGCCAGCAGTGAGTCGGGGGAGCGGGGCTACACCTTC.

This clone has a handful of counts. The chain combines TRBV6-5 with TRBJ1-2; D gene unclear. The germline V gene has CDR1 MNHEY and CDR2 SVGAGI. This CDR3 is built from 14 residues. V shed 7 bases and J shed 3 bases, with 15 bases lying between them. CDR3 nucleotide sequence: TGTGCCAGCACCGCCCGAGGCGGTCACTATGGCTACACCTTC. Translating it yields CASTARGGHYGYTF.

The gene calls are TRBV6-2 or TRBV6-3 and TRBJ1-1, with no clear D. There are 17 residues in the CDR3. Germline V CDR1 and CDR2: MNHEY, SVGEGT. Trimming left V 1 base short and J 0 bases short, with 15 bases between. The DNA for the CDR3 is TGTGCCAGCAGTTACTGGCAGGCTCCTGCGATGAACACTGAAGCTTTCTTT. Its translation is CASSYWQAPAMNTEAFF.

The gene calls are TRBV6-5 and TRBJ1-5; D may be TRBD1 (5 bases). CDR1 and CDR2 from the germline V gene are MNHEY and SVGAGI. Between the trimmed V and J ends, which lost 0 bases and 7 bases, there was a span of 7 bases. CDR3 length: 13 amino acids. CDR3 sequence: CASSYSGAQPQHF. The CDR3, as DNA: TGTGCCAGCAGTTACTCAGGGGCCCAGCCCCAGCATTTT.

The chain uses TRBV18 and TRBJ2-1; 8 bases agree with TRBD1. The CDR3 spans 14 residues. Per germline, CDR1 KGHSH and CDR2 LQKENI. The trim removed 4 bases at V and 5 bases at J, leaving 4 bases unmatched. This CDR3 is CASSLGQGNNEQFF. The CDR3 nucleotides read TGTGCCAGCTCACTTGGACAGGGTAACAATGAGCAGTTCTTC.